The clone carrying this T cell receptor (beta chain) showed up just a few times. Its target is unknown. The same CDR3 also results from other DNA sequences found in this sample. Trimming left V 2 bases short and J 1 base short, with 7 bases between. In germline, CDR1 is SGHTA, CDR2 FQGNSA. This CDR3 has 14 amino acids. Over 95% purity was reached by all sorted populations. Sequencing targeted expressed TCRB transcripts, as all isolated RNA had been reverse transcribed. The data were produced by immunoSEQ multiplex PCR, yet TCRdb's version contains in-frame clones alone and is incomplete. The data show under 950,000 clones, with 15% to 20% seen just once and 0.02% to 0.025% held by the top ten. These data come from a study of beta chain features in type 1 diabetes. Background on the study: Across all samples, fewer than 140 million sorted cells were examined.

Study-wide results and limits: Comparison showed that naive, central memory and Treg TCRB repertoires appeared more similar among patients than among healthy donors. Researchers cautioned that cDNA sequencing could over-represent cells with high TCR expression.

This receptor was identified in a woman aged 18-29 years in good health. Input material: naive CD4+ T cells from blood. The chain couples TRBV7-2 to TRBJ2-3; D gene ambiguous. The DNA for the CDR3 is TGTGCCAGCAGCTTACCCGGGCGCACAGATACGCAGTATTTT. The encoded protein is CASSLPGRTDTQYF.